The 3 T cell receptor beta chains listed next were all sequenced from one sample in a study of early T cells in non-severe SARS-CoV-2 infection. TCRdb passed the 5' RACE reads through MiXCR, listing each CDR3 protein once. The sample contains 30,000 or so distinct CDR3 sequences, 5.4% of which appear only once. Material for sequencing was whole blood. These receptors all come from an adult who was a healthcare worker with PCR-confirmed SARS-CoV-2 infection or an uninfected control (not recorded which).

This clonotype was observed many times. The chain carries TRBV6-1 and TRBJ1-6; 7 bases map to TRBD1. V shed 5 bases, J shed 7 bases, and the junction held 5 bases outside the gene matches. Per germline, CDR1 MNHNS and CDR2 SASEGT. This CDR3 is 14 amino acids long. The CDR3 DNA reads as TGTGCCAGCAGTTATGGACAGGAGAATTCACCCCTCCACTTT. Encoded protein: CASSYGQENSPLHF.

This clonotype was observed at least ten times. In DNA form, the CDR3 reads TGTGCCATTTGCGGGGTCTACGAGCAGTACTTC. As protein: CAICGVYEQYF. The V call is TRBV6-8, the J call TRBJ2-7, with D possibly matching TRBD2 (6 bases). Trimming cost V 10 bases and J 3 bases, with 10 bases left between them. In germline, CDR1 is MNHGY, CDR2 SAAAGT. This CDR3 region has 11 residues.

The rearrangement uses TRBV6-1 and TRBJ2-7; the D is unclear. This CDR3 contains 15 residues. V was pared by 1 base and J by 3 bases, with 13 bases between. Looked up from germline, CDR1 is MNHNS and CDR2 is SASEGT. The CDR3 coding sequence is TGTGCCAGCAGTGAAGAGAGCCGGAATGTCTACGAGCAGTACTTC. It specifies CASSEESRNVYEQYF.